These T cell receptor beta chains were read from a single sample in a study of T cell responses to AZD1222 COVID-19 vaccine. Clones were sequenced by immunoSEQ multiplex PCR, and TCRdb holds only the in-frame ones, with some missing. Of fewer than 150,000 clones listed, 85% to 90% are singletons. The specimen was peripheral blood, collected 28 days after the second AZD1222 dose. These receptor sequences come from an adult who received the AZD1222 COVID-19 vaccine. Each CDR3 is given with its conserved first and last residue. Fields, in order: D gene, J gene, V gene, clone size, CDR3 DNA, CDR3 protein. A D gene is named only where the DNA matches it firmly. A clone size is listed for some rows: how often the clone was seen (once, few, many), or a class if it is expanded.

TRBD2 | TRBJ2-1 | TRBV30 | NA | TGTGCCTGGAGTGTTGAGCGGGGCTTGAAACAGTTCTTC | CAWSVERGLKQFF
TRBD2 | TRBJ2-7 | TRBV6-1 | NA | TGTGCCAGCAGTGAACTAGCGGGAGGCTACGAGCAGTACTTC | CASSELAGGYEQYF
NA | TRBJ1-3 | TRBV29-1 | NA | TGCAGCGTGATGACGATAAACTCTGGAAACACCATATATTTT | CSVMTINSGNTIYF
NA | TRBJ1-1 | TRBV27 | NA | TGTGCCACCCAGGCAGGATTGAACACTGAAGCTTTCTTT | CATQAGLNTEAFF
NA | TRBJ1-3 | TRBV5-4 | NA | TGTGCCAGCAGCTCACTCCAGGACAGTGGTAACACCATATATTTT | CASSSLQDSGNTIYF
NA | TRBJ2-7 | TRBV2 | NA | TGTGCCAGCTCTCCAGGGGAGAACTCCTACGAGCAGTACTTC | CASSPGENSYEQYF
TRBD1 | TRBJ2-3 | TRBV9 | NA | TGTGCCAGCAGTATTGGACAGGGAGGTACAGATACGCAGTATTTT | CASSIGQGGTDTQYF
NA | TRBJ1-2 | TRBV5-1 | NA | TGCGCCAGCAGCTTGCAGGGAGTAGACTATGGCTACACCTTC | CASSLQGVDYGYTF
NA | TRBJ2-3 | TRBV2 | once | TGTGCCAGCAGCCAGGAGGGGGCGATTAGTGGAGATACGCAGTATTTT | CASSQEGAISGDTQYF
TRBD1 | TRBJ2-7 | TRBV10-3 | NA | TGTGCCATCAGTAACCGGGACAGTCCCTACGAGCAGTACTTC | CAISNRDSPYEQYF
NA | TRBJ1-5 | TRBV18 | NA | TGTGCCAGCTCGGAAAGGGGGGGAGATCAGCCCCAGCATTTT | CASSERGGDQPQHF
NA | TRBJ1-4 | TRBV5-6 | medium-sized | TGTGCCAGCAGCAGGCCTGGCACGACTAATGAAAAACTGTTTTTT | CASSRPGTTNEKLFF
NA | TRBJ1-2 | TRBV29-1 | NA | TGCAGCGTTGAAGATGGATCACAGTATGGCTACACCTTC | CSVEDGSQYGYTF
NA | TRBJ1-2 | TRBV19 | NA | TGTGCCAGTGAGACAGAAAACTATGGCTACACCTTC | CASETENYGYTF
TRBD1 | TRBJ1-1 | TRBV5-8 | NA | TGTGCCAGCAGTTCTGACAGGGGCACTGAAGCTTTCTTT | CASSSDRGTEAFF
NA | TRBJ1-3 | TRBV27 | NA | TGTGCCAGCAGTCTCAAAAGGGTTGGTGGAAACACCATATATTTT | CASSLKRVGGNTIYF
NA | TRBJ1-6 | TRBV12-3/TRBV12-4 | few | TGTGCCAGCAGCAGTAATTTCCTCCTCCACTTT | CASSSNFLLHF
NA | TRBJ1-4 | TRBV9 | NA | TGTGCCAGCAGCCCGGGAATTGGAAAACTGTTTTTT | CASSPGIGKLFF
TRBD1 | TRBJ1-2 | TRBV3-1/TRBV3-2 | NA | TGTGCCAGCAGCCAAGGGACAGGGGGCTTTAGCTATGGCTACACCTTC | CASSQGTGGFSYGYTF
NA | TRBJ1-2 | TRBV7-2 | NA | TGTGCCAGCGCTCTGGACACAAACTATGGCTACACCTTC | CASALDTNYGYTF
NA | TRBJ1-1 | TRBV6-5 | many | TGTGCCAGCAGCCGGGGGGAATTCCAGGATCCAGCTTTCTTT | CASSRGEFQDPAFF
NA | TRBJ1-1 | TRBV4-1 | NA | TGCGCCAGCAGCCTGGCGTCGTGGGACACTGAAGCTTTCTTT | CASSLASWDTEAFF
TRBD1 | TRBJ1-2 | TRBV27 | NA | TGTGCCAGCAGTGCCGCCGGGACAGGGGTTTTTCCGTATTTGGGCTACACCTTC | CASSAAGTGVFPYLGYTF
TRBD1 | TRBJ1-1 | TRBV7-9 | NA | TGTGCCAGCAGCCGCGGAGTAAGACAGGGGGCGGCTGAAGCTTTCTTT | CASSRGVRQGAAEAFF
TRBD2 | TRBJ2-5 | TRBV10-3 | NA | TGTGCCATCAGTGGCATCAGCGGGGGCGGGGGAGAGACCCAGTACTTC | CAISGISGGGGETQYF
NA | TRBJ1-3 | TRBV6-6 | NA | TGTGCCAGCAGTTACTCACCGGGGGTGGGCCGAAACACCATATATTTT | CASSYSPGVGRNTIYF
TRBD2 | TRBJ2-7 | TRBV5-4 | NA | TGTGCCAGCAGCTTTAACGGGGGGGCCTCCTACGAGCAGTACTTC | CASSFNGGASYEQYF
TRBD1 | TRBJ2-2 | TRBV5-4 | NA | TGTGCCAGCAGCCACCCTAGGACAGGGAACACCGGGGAGCTGTTTTTT | CASSHPRTGNTGELFF
TRBD1 | TRBJ1-3 | TRBV7-9 | NA | TGTGCCAGCGGACCCGACAGGGGCTCTGGAAACACCATATATTTT | CASGPDRGSGNTIYF
NA | TRBJ2-1 | TRBV18 | once | TGTGCCAGCTCAACGACCGGGAGTGAGCAGTTCTTC | CASSTTGSEQFF
TRBD2 | TRBJ2-1 | TRBV6-4 | NA | TGTGCCAGCAGTGATCAGGGAGGGAGCTCCTACAATGAGCAGTTCTTC | CASSDQGGSSYNEQFF
TRBD2 | TRBJ2-1 | TRBV6-5 | NA | TGTGCCAGCATTAGGCTAGCGGGATACAATGAGCAGTTCTTC | CASIRLAGYNEQFF
TRBD1 | TRBJ2-5 | TRBV7-2 | NA | TGTGCCAGCAGCTTCGGACAGGCCCAAGAGACCCAGTACTTC | CASSFGQAQETQYF
NA | TRBJ1-6 | TRBV4-1 | NA | TGCGCCAGCAGCCAAGGGACAGCCATGGGGTATAATTCACCCCTCCACTTT | CASSQGTAMGYNSPLHF
NA | TRBJ2-7 | TRBV18 | NA | TGTGCCAGCTCCCAATTGCCGTACGAGCAGTACTTC | CASSQLPYEQYF
TRBD2 | TRBJ2-5 | TRBV5-1 | once | TGCGCCAGCAGCTTTACTAGCGGGAGTCTGGAGACCCAGTACTTC | CASSFTSGSLETQYF
NA | TRBJ2-7 | TRBV4-2 | few | TGTGCCAGCAGCCAAGTTTTTGTGGGGGATTCCTACGAGCAGTACTTC | CASSQVFVGDSYEQYF
TRBD2 | TRBJ2-1 | TRBV19 | NA | TGTGCCAGTAGTTTGGCGGGGGGGAGCAATGAGCAGTTCTTC | CASSLAGGSNEQFF
NA | TRBJ1-1 | TRBV2 | NA | TGTGCCAGCAGTGAACGGCAGGCCAACACTGAAGCTTTCTTT | CASSERQANTEAFF
NA | TRBJ2-1 | TRBV11-3 | NA | TGTGCCAGCAGCCCGGGACTCTTCGGATCCTACAATGAGCAGTTCTTC | CASSPGLFGSYNEQFF
NA | TRBJ2-7 | TRBV3-1/TRBV3-2 | NA | TGTGCCAGCAGCCAAGATGTGCCACTCGCTACCTACGAGCAGTACTTC | CASSQDVPLATYEQYF
NA | TRBJ1-5 | TRBV7-2 | once | TGTGCCAGCAGCCCAAAGGATGGCAGGGCGAACAATCAGCCCCAGCATTTT | CASSPKDGRANNQPQHF
TRBD1 | TRBJ1-1 | TRBV19 | NA | TGTGCCAGTAAACGGACAGGGGGGACTGAAGCTTTCTTT | CASKRTGGTEAFF
NA | TRBJ2-7 | TRBV5-8 | NA | TGTGCCAGCAGCCCCTCCTACGAGCAGTACTTC | CASSPSYEQYF
TRBD1 | TRBJ1-5 | TRBV24-1 | NA | TGTGCCACCAGTGACCGGGGACAGCCTAGCAATCAGCCCCAGCATTTT | CATSDRGQPSNQPQHF
NA | TRBJ2-7 | TRBV28 | NA | TGTGCCAGCAGACCCTCCCTAGCGTGGGACTCCTACGAGCAGTACTTC | CASRPSLAWDSYEQYF
NA | TRBJ1-5 | TRBV4-1 | NA | TGCGCCAGCAGCCAGTCCGGGACACCCAATAGCAATCAGCCCCAGCATTTT | CASSQSGTPNSNQPQHF
NA | TRBJ2-5 | TRBV18 | NA | TGTGCCAGCTCACCATCCGGGGACCAAGAGACCCAGTACTTC | CASSPSGDQETQYF
NA | TRBJ1-2 | TRBV11-3 | NA | TGTGCCAGCAGCACATGGACGGGGGTGGAGAGTGGCTACACCTTC | CASSTWTGVESGYTF
TRBD2 | TRBJ2-4 | TRBV6-5 | NA | TGTGCCAGCAGCCGAATGGCGGGAGTTAGAAACATTCAGTACTTC | CASSRMAGVRNIQYF
NA | TRBJ2-7 | TRBV18 | once | TGTGCCAGCTCACAGAGCTCCTACGAGCAGTACTTC | CASSQSSYEQYF
NA | TRBJ1-1 | TRBV9 | NA | TGTGCCAGCAGCACGGGACACCGGGGGACTGAAGCTTTCTTT | CASSTGHRGTEAFF
NA | TRBJ1-4 | TRBV5-1 | NA | TGCGCCAGCAGCCCCCAGGGTGGAGAAAAACTGTTTTTT | CASSPQGGEKLFF
NA | TRBJ1-6 | TRBV25-1 | NA | TGTGCCAGCAGTGATTTGGAGGGGGTTGGGGCCTCCCCCCTCCACTTT | CASSDLEGVGASPLHF
NA | TRBJ1-1 | TRBV27 | few | TGTGCCAGCAGTTTAGTCTCCGGGAACACTGAAGCTTTCTTT | CASSLVSGNTEAFF
NA | TRBJ2-7 | TRBV3-1/TRBV3-2 | once | TGTGCCAGCAGCCTAGGGACTTCCCACTACGAGCAGTACTTC | CASSLGTSHYEQYF
NA | TRBJ1-5 | TRBV27 | NA | TGTGCCAGCGGGGGGCAGAGCAATCAGCCCCAGCATTTT | CASGGQSNQPQHF